Shown below are 5 T cell receptor beta chains from a single sample sequenced in a study of graft-versus-host responses after intestinal transplantation. Profiling relied on immunoSEQ multiplex PCR, and the TCRdb table lists in-frame clones only, not all of them. The profile shows approximately 77,000 clones, about 88% of them singletons. These TCRs' antigens remain unknown. The sample was unstimulated CD4+ T cells sorted from spleen or lymph node cells, taken before intestinal transplant. These receptors were collected from a human donor who received an intestinal transplant.

This sequence joins TRBV2 and TRBJ1-2, with no clear D. This CDR3 is built from 14 residues. V dropped 4 bases and J dropped 0 bases, with 9 bases sitting between them. The V gene's germline CDR1 is SNHLY and CDR2 FYNNEI. The CDR3 loop is CASSAQSTNYGYTF. CDR3 DNA: TGTGCCAGCAGTGCCCAATCTACTAACTATGGCTACACCTTC.

The V and J genes are TRBV5-1 and TRBJ2-3; D not resolved. Germline CDR1 reads SGHRS; CDR2 reads YFSETQ. The V end was cut by 3 bases, the J end by 0 bases, with 8 bases between. CDR3 length: 14 residues. The CDR3 DNA sequence: TGCGCCAGCAGCTCCAGACTCAGCACAGATACGCAGTATTTT. It codes for CASSSRLSTDTQYF.

V gene TRBV30 combines with J gene TRBJ2-3, with D perhaps TRBD1 (6 bases). Per germline, CDR1 GTSNPN and CDR2 SVGIG (reference sequence). CDR3 size: 14 residues. V was pared by 0 bases and J by 0 bases, with 7 bases between. The CDR3 DNA follows: TGTGCCTGGAGTGTCCAGGGGAGCACAGATACGCAGTATTTT. It yields the protein CAWSVQGSTDTQYF.

This clone appeared a few times. The sample has other DNA sequences that encode this CDR3 too. The genes are TRBV6-5 and TRBJ1-2; 9 bases map to TRBD1. V trimming: 0 bases; J trimming: 4 bases; junction bases outside the gene matches: 0. CDR3 length: 14 residues. Per germline, CDR1 MNHEY and CDR2 SVGAGI. This chain's CDR3 is CASSYSTGGYGYTF. CDR3 in DNA: TGTGCCAGCAGTTACTCGACAGGGGGCTATGGCTACACCTTC.

V usage is TRBV9 and J usage is TRBJ2-3; D gene ambiguous. The germline V gene encodes CDR1 SGDLS and CDR2 YYNGEE. CDR3 length equals 15 residues. Trimming left V 2 bases short and J 1 base short, with 11 bases between. As DNA, the CDR3 is TGTGCCAGCAGCGTTGCGGTTTTCGGCACAGATACGCAGTATTTT. Translating it yields CASSVAVFGTDTQYF.